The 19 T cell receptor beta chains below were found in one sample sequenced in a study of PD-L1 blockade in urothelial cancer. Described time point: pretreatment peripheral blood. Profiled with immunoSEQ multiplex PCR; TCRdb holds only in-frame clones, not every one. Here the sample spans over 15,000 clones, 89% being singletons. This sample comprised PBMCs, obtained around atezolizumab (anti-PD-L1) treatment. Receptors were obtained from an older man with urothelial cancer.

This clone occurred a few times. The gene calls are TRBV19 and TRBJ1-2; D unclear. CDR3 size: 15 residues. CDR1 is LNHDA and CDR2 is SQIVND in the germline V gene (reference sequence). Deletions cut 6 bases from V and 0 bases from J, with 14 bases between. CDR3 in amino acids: CASRSVEAPNYGYTF. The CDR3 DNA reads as TGTGCCAGTAGGAGTGTGGAGGCCCCTAACTATGGCTACACCTTC.

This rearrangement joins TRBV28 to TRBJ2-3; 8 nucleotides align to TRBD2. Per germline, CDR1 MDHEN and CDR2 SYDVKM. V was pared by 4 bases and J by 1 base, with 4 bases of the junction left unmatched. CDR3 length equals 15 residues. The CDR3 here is CASSWRGAGTDTQYF. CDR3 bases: TGTGCCAGCAGTTGGCGGGGGGCGGGCACAGATACGCAGTATTTT.

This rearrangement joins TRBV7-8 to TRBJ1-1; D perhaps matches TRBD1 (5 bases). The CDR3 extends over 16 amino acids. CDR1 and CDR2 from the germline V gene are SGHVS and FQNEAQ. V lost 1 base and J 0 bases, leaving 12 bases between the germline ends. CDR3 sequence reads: CASSLGRPGMNTEAFF. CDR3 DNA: TGTGCCAGCAGCTTAGGTCGGCCAGGGATGAACACTGAAGCTTTCTTT.

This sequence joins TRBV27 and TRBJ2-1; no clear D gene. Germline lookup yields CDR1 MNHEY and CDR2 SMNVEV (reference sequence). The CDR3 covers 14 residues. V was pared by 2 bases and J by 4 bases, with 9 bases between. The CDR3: CASSLGGQYNEQFF. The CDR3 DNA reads TGTGCCAGCAGTTTAGGTGGGCAGTACAATGAGCAGTTCTTC.

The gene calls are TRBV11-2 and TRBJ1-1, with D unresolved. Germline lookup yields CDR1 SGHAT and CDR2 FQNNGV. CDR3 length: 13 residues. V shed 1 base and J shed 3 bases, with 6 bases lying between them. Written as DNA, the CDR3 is TGTGCCAGCAGCTTAGTTCGAGACACTGAAGCTTTCTTT. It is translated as CASSLVRDTEAFF.

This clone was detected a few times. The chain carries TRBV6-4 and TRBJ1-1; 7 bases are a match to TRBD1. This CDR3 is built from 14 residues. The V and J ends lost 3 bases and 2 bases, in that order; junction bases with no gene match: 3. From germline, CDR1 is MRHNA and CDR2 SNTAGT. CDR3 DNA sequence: TGTGCCAGCAGTGAGGGGACAGCTAACACTGAAGCTTTCTTT. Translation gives CASSEGTANTEAFF.

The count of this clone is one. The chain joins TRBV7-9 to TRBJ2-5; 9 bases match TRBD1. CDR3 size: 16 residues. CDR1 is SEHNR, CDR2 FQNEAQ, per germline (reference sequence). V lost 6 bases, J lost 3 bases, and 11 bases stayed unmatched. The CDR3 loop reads CASRYTPGQGKETQYF. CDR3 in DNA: TGTGCCAGCAGATACACCCCGGGACAGGGAAAAGAGACCCAGTACTTC. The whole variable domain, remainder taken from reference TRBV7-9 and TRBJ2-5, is DTGVSQNPRHKITKRGQNVTFRCDPISEHNRLYWYRQTLGQGPEFLTYFQNEAQLEKSRLLSDRFSAERPKGSFSTLEIQRTEQGDSAMYLCASRYTPGQGKETQYFGPGTRLLVL.

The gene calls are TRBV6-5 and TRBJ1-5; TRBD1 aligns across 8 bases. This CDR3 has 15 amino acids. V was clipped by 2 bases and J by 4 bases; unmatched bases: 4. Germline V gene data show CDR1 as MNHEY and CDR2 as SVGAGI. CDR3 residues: CASSYGQGGNQPQHF. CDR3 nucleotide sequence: TGTGCCAGCAGTTACGGACAGGGAGGGAATCAGCCCCAGCATTTT.

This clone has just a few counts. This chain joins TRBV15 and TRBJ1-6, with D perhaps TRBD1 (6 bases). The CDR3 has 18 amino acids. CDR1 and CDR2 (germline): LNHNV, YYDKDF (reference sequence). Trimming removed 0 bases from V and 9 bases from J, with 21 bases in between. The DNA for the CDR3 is TGTGCCACCAGCAGAGACGGGGGAGGGGGTCGGGTTACTTCACCCCTCCACTTT. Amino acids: CATSRDGGGGRVTSPLHF.

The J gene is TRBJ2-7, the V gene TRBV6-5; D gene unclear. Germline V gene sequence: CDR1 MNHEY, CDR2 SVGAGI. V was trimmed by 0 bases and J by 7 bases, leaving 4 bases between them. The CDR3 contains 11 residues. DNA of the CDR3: TGTGCCAGCAGTTACTCGACAGAGCAGTACTTC. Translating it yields CASSYSTEQYF.

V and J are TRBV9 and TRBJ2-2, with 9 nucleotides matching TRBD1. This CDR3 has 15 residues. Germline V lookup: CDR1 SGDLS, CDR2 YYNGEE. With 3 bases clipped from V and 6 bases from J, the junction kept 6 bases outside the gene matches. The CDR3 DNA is TGTGCCAGCAGCGAGAGGGACAGGGCGGCCGGGGAGCTGTTTTTT. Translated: CASSERDRAAGELFF.

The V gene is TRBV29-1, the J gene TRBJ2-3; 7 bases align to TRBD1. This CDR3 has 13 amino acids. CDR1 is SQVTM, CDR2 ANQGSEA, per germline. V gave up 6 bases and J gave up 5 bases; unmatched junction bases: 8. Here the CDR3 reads CSVNRGWGDTQYF. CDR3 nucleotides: TGCAGCGTCAACAGGGGCTGGGGAGATACGCAGTATTTT.

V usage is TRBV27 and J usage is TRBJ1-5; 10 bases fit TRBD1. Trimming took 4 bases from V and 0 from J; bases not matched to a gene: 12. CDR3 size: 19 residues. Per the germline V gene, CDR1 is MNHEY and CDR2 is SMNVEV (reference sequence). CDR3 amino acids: CASSSPGQGGSYSNQPQHF. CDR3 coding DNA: TGTGCCAGCAGTTCCCCCGGACAGGGGGGGAGTTATAGCAATCAGCCCCAGCATTTT.

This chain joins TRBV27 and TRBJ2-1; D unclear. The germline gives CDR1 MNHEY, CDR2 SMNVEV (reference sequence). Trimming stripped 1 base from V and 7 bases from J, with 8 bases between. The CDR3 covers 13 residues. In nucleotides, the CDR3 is TGTGCCAGCAGTTTATATATCAGGAATGAGCAGTTCTTC. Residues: CASSLYIRNEQFF.

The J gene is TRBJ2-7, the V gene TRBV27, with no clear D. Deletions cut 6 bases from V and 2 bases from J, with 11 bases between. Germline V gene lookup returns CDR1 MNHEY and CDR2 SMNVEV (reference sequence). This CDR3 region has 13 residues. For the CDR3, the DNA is TGTGCCAGCAGCGTTGGCGCGGCCTACGAGCAGTACTTC. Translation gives CASSVGAAYEQYF.

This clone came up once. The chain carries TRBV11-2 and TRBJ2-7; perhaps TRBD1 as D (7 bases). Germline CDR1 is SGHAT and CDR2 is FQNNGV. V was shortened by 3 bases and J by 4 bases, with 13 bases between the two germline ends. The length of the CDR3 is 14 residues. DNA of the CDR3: TGTGCCAGCAGCTTGGGCGCAGGGGGGTACGAGCAGTACTTC. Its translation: CASSLGAGGYEQYF.

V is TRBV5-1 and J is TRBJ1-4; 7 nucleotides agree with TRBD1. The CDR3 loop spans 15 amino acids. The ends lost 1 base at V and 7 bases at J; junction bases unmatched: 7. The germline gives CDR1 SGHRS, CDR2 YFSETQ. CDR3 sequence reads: CASSLSGGQGEKLFF. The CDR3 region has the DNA TGCGCCAGCAGCTTGTCAGGGGGACAAGGTGAAAAACTGTTTTTT.

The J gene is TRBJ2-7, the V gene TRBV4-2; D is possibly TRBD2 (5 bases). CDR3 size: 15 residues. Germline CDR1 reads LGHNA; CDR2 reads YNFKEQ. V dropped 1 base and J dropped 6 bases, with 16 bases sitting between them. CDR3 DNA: TGTGCCAGCAGCCAAGTGGAGGCTCAAAGCCCCGAGCAGTACTTC. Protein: CASSQVEAQSPEQYF.

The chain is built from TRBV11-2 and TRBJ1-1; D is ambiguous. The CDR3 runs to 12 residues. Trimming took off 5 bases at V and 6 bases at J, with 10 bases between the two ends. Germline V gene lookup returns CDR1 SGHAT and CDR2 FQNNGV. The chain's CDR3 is CASSLGVAEAFF. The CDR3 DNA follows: TGTGCCAGCAGCCTCGGGGTAGCTGAAGCTTTCTTT.